A selection of T cell receptor beta chains follows, all from one sample in a study of blood T cells in healthy people across ages. TCRdb recomputed calls from the 5' RACE reads with MiXCR, one row per CDR3 protein. This sample has 1.8 million or so distinct CDR3 sequences; about 39% occur once, and the top ten carry under 30%. Input material: blood. Receptor source: a human donor in good health. Each CDR3 is given without its conserved first and last residue. The D gene is left open where the match is weak.

D: -
V: TRBV9
J: TRBJ2-5
CDR3: ASSVGTLQETQY

D: TRBD1
V: TRBV4-1
J: TRBJ2-2
CDR3: ASSHPGTGVTGELF

D: -
V: TRBV10-3
J: TRBJ1-4
CDR3: AISENQGSGEKLF

D: -
V: TRBV12-3/TRBV12-4
J: TRBJ1-2
CDR3: ASSSMGRVECT

D: -
V: TRBV7-6
J: TRBJ2-2
CDR3: ASSPSPGRTGELF

D: -
V: TRBV6-6
J: TRBJ1-2
CDR3: ASSYDGGPHYGYT

D: -
V: TRBV20-1
J: TRBJ2-5
CDR3: SARDGGGAGETQY

D: -
V: TRBV3-1
J: TRBJ2-7
CDR3: ASSQYGSYEQY

D: -
V: TRBV6-1
J: TRBJ1-1
CDR3: ASSLVYRSERDTEAF

D: -
V: TRBV4-1
J: TRBJ2-3
CDR3: ASSLRVNTDTQY

D: -
V: TRBV29-1
J: TRBJ1-2
CDR3: SVDSAGALRGYT

D: -
V: TRBV5-5
J: TRBJ2-3
CDR3: ASSFVGLIYTDTQY

D: -
V: TRBV10-3
J: TRBJ2-1
CDR3: AISDTGLRSYNEQF

D: -
V: TRBV6-5
J: TRBJ1-5
CDR3: ASSPNPNQPQH

D: -
V: TRBV12-3/TRBV12-4
J: TRBJ1-2
CDR3: ASSLIRNYGYT

D: -
V: TRBV13
J: TRBJ2-5
CDR3: ASSLAGQNEHY

D: -
V: TRBV5-1
J: TRBJ2-1
CDR3: ASSLADSFEQF

D: -
V: TRBV24-1
J: TRBJ2-1
CDR3: ATSDHLLGETQF

D: -
V: TRBV6-1
J: TRBJ1-2
CDR3: ASSEKRIYGYT

D: -
V: TRBV7-6
J: TRBJ2-3
CDR3: ASGSPWDTQY

D: -
V: TRBV2
J: TRBJ2-1
CDR3: ASSATGIGQF

D: -
V: TRBV4-1
J: TRBJ2-5
CDR3: ASSQEGGGSQETQY

D: -
V: TRBV10-3
J: TRBJ2-3
CDR3: AITARSADTQY

D: -
V: TRBV21-1
J: TRBJ1-2
CDR3: ASSLKPDRGLPYGYT

D: -
V: TRBV5-6
J: TRBJ2-5
CDR3: ASSFYDQETQY

D: TRBD1
V: TRBV6-2/TRBV6-3
J: TRBJ2-7
CDR3: GSYDRAYEQY

D: TRBD2
V: TRBV7-2
J: TRBJ2-5
CDR3: ASSLALLGLAGGETQY

D: -
V: TRBV29-1
J: TRBJ1-5
CDR3: SVEDHQHWGAQH

D: -
V: TRBV28
J: TRBJ2-7
CDR3: AGSLRQVPYEQY

D: TRBD2
V: TRBV6-5
J: TRBJ2-1
CDR3: ASSYSGASGGSSYNEQF

D: -
V: TRBV4-3
J: TRBJ1-2
CDR3: ASSPAGYSTEGYT

D: -
V: TRBV9
J: TRBJ2-6
CDR3: ASNVNRDSGANVLT

D: -
V: TRBV6-2/TRBV6-3
J: TRBJ1-5
CDR3: ASSYYGPSYNQPQH

D: TRBD1
V: TRBV7-2
J: TRBJ1-2
CDR3: ASSLEGTAGGNYGYT

D: -
V: TRBV20-1
J: TRBJ1-6
CDR3: SASRQAMKPLH

D: -
V: TRBV7-2
J: TRBJ2-7
CDR3: ASGRDQNYEQY

D: -
V: TRBV28
J: TRBJ2-1
CDR3: ASSRAVSSYNEQF

D: -
V: TRBV7-9
J: TRBJ2-6
CDR3: ASSSRGEWVSGADVRT

D: -
V: TRBV4-1
J: TRBJ1-4
CDR3: ASSQVIHSTNEKLF

D: TRBD1
V: TRBV2
J: TRBJ1-4
CDR3: ASSLFIPGQDNEKLF

D: TRBD2
V: TRBV15
J: TRBJ2-7
CDR3: ATSTTLAGSSYEQY